Following are 2 T cell receptor beta chains from one sample sequenced in a study of T-cell memory formation after mild COVID-19. Each CDR3 protein gets one entry after TCRdb re-called the 5' RACE reads with MiXCR. The sample shows under 300,000 distinct CDR3 sequences, over 15% of them seen only once. Sequenced material: PBMCs or a T cell subset sorted from them (not recorded which). The origin of the receptors is a man aged 18 to 29 who had mild COVID-19 (a few samples of this study predate the infection). Cell type and time point are not known.

The chain recombines TRBV7-8 with TRBJ1-6; D possibly corresponds to TRBD1 (5 bases). Germline loops: CDR1 SGHVS, CDR2 FQNEAQ. There are 16 residues in the CDR3. Trimming removed 4 bases from V and 10 bases from J, with 20 bases in between. DNA for the CDR3: TGTGCCAGCAGCTCCCCCAGGAGAGGGGACGGATCACCCCTCCACTTT. Translating it yields CASSSPRRGDGSPLHF.

This clonotype has more than one count but fewer than ten. This chain connects TRBV5-6 to TRBJ1-2, with 8 bases matching TRBD1. CDR3 size: 16 residues. Germline values: CDR1 SGHDT, CDR2 YYEEEE. V lost 3 bases and J lost 8; bases outside the gene matches: 15. CDR3 sequence: CASSSAGTGYLFGYTF. The CDR3 bases are TGTGCCAGCAGCTCTGCCGGGACAGGATACCTCTTCGGCTACACCTTC.